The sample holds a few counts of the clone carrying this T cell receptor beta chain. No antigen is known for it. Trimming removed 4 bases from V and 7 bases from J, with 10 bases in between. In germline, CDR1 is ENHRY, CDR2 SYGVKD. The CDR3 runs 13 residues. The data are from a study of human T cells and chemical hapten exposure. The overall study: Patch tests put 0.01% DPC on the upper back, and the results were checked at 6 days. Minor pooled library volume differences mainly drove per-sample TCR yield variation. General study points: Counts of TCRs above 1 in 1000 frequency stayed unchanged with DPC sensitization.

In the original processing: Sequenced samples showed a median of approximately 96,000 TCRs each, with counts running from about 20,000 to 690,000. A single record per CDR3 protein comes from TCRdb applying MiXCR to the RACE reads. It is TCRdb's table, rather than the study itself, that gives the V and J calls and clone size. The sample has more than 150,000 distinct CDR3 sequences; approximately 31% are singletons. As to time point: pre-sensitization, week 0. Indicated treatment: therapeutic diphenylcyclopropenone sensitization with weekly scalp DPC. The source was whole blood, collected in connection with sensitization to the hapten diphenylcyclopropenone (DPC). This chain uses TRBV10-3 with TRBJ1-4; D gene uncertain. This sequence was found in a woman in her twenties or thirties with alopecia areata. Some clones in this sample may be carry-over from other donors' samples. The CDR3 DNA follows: TGTGCCATCAGTGGGAGGGCCGGTGAAAAACTGTTTTTT. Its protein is CAISGRAGEKLFF.